This TCR beta chain is from a study of low-dose radiotherapy and immunotherapy resistance in tumors. The overall study: The study gave Cohort 2 1 Gy per fraction every two weeks, totaling 13 Gy over 26 weeks.

TRAV- and TRBV-specific primers, spanning alpha and beta chains, primed first-strand cDNA. For amplifying TCRs, the PCR ran for 15 to 20 cycles with Phusion, which was used together with a constant-region primer and the adapter on the V primers. TCRdb fed the reads into MiXCR, producing one record per CDR3 protein. The sample shows about 20,000 distinct CDR3 sequences, under 80% of them seen only once. This CDR3 spans 13 amino acids. CDR1 and CDR2 from the germline V gene are SGHTA and FQGNSA. The V and J ends lost 0 bases and 7 bases respectively, with 10 bases between them. This clonotype was observed a handful of times.

The receptor was derived from a human donor with advanced metastatic prostate, ovarian, gallbladder or colorectal cancer (not recorded which). This table probably holds off-target reads from a library built for another chain. This chain connects TRBV7-2 to TRBJ2-7; TRBD2 might be the D (5 bases). The CDR3 loop reads CASSLALRGEQYF. The CDR3 nucleotides are TGTGCCAGCAGCTTAGCGCTCCGAGGGGAGCAGTACTTC.